The clone carrying this TCR beta chain occurred once. The antigen is not known. The source of the sample is a study of T cell responses to AZD1222 COVID-19 vaccine. General observations from the study: Only a handful of AZD1222 recipients tested seropositive at baseline. Most donors were white British and more were female, and clonal diversity was possibly underestimated. Unmutated regions of variants are reportedly targeted by nearly half of spike-specific TCRs. Repertoires were sampled only after the peak T cell response.

The data were produced by immunoSEQ multiplex PCR, yet TCRdb's version contains in-frame clones alone and is incomplete. The sample holds 90,000 to 120,000 clones, more than 85% seen once. This receptor was obtained from an adult in good health. Sequencing used peripheral blood, obtained on day 0 of AZD1222 vaccination.

The CDR3 sequence: CSVAPAADEKLFF. The CDR3 DNA follows: TGCAGCGTGGCCCCCGCGGCAGACGAAAAACTGTTTTTT. V and J are TRBV29-1 and TRBJ1-4; D gene ambiguous. Germline V gene sequence: CDR1 SQVTM, CDR2 ANQGSEA. V lost 6 bases and J lost 8, with 16 bases in between. This CDR3 spans 13 amino acids.